Presented here are 13 T cell receptor beta chains from one specimen sequenced in a study of blood T cell repertoires in COVID-19. The data were produced by immunoSEQ multiplex PCR, yet TCRdb's version contains in-frame clones alone and is incomplete. The sample shows approximately 96,000 clones, about 95% of them seen only once. Sequences were obtained from peripheral blood. These TCRs come from a human donor with active COVID-19. The donor label of this sample is uncertain.

This rearrangement joins TRBV27 to TRBJ1-1, with TRBD1 matching 10 bases. The V gene's germline CDR1 is MNHEY and CDR2 SMNVEV (reference sequence). The CDR3 runs to 15 residues. The ends lost 4 bases at V and 5 bases at J; junction bases unmatched: 7. CDR3 loop: CASSSGTGARTEAFF. The CDR3 DNA reads TGTGCCAGCAGTTCCGGGACAGGGGCTCGTACTGAAGCTTTCTTT.

J is TRBJ2-7 and V is TRBV19, with 8 nucleotides matching TRBD1. V gave up 4 bases and J gave up 3 bases; unmatched junction bases: 8. This CDR3 spans 15 amino acids. Germline lookup yields CDR1 LNHDA and CDR2 SQIVND (reference sequence). The CDR3 sequence: CASSKTGTGGYEQYF. Written as DNA, the CDR3 is TGTGCCAGTAGTAAGACCGGGACAGGAGGCTACGAGCAGTACTTC. Variable domain in full (rest from reference TRBV19 and TRBJ2-7): DGGITQSPKYLFRKEGQNVTLSCEQNLNHDAMYWYRQDPGQGLRLIYYSQIVNDFQKGDIAEGYSVSREKKESFPLTVTSAQKNPTAFYLCASSKTGTGGYEQYFGPGTRLTVT.

In this sample, this clone turned up once. The V and J genes are TRBV4-1 and TRBJ2-3; D perhaps matches TRBD1 (5 bases). The CDR3 is 13 amino acids. Trimming took off 1 base at V and 3 bases at J, with 5 bases between the two ends. CDR1 and CDR2 (germline): MGHRA, YSYEKL. The CDR3 region has the DNA TGCGCCAGCAGCCAAGCAGGGACAGATACGCAGTATTTT. Encoded protein: CASSQAGTDTQYF.

The rearrangement uses TRBV5-8 and TRBJ2-2; TRBD2 is a possible D gene (6 bases). This CDR3 comprises 12 residues. Germline V gene sequence: CDR1 SGHTS, CDR2 YDEGEE. The V end lost 4 bases, the J end lost 8 bases, and 9 bases lay between the germline ends. This CDR3 reads CASSKGTGELFF. The CDR3 region has the DNA TGTGCCAGCAGCAAAGGGACTGGGGAGCTGTTTTTT.

The V call is TRBV2, the J call TRBJ2-3; 14 bases agree with TRBD2. Trimming cost V 5 bases and J 9 bases; bases outside gene matches: 4. CDR1 and CDR2 from the germline V gene are SNHLY and FYNNEI. CDR3 length: 14 residues. CDR3: CASSQRTSGGTQYF. DNA for the CDR3: TGTGCCAGCAGTCAGAGGACTAGCGGGGGGACGCAGTATTTT. The full variable domain, its missing parts supplied by reference TRBV2 and TRBJ2-3, is EPEVTQTPSHQVTQMGQEVILRCVPISNHLYFYWYRQILGQKVEFLVSFYNNEISEKSEIFDDQFSVERPDGSNFTLKIRSTKLEDSAMYFCASSQRTSGGTQYFGPGTRLTVL.

CDR3 region: CASSQDVGRAYEQYF. CDR3 in DNA: TGCGCCAGCAGCCAAGATGTCGGCAGGGCCTACGAGCAGTACTTC. The rearrangement links TRBV4-3 to TRBJ2-7; tentative D call: TRBD1 (5 bases). The CDR3 spans 15 residues. Germline loops: CDR1 LGHNA, CDR2 YSLEER. V was cut by 0 bases and J by 2 bases, with 11 bases left in between.

The chain is built from TRBV14 and TRBJ2-2; 7 bases map to TRBD1. The CDR3 runs to 13 residues. V lost 5 bases, J lost 6 bases, and 3 bases stayed unmatched. Germline CDR1 SGHDN, CDR2 FVKESK. The CDR3 reads CASSMTGSGELFF. CDR3 nucleotides: TGTGCCAGCAGCATGACAGGGTCCGGGGAGCTGTTTTTT.

This clone was observed a single time. The V call is TRBV4-1, the J call TRBJ2-7; D possibly corresponds to TRBD1 (6 bases). Germline V CDR1 and CDR2: MGHRA, YSYEKL. There are 13 residues in the CDR3. Trimming took 2 bases from V and 9 from J, leaving 14 bases between them. The chain's CDR3 is CASSQLQGSRQYF. The CDR3 DNA follows: TGCGCCAGCAGCCAACTACAGGGTTCAAGGCAGTACTTC.

The rearrangement uses TRBV7-8 and TRBJ2-5, with 10 bases aligning to TRBD1. The CDR3 totals 16 residues. The germline V gene has CDR1 SGHVS and CDR2 FQNEAQ. Trimming at V came to 5 bases and at J to 5 bases, leaving 11 bases not matched to a gene. The CDR3 reads CASSRGRDRGRETQYF. In nucleotides, the CDR3 is TGTGCCAGCAGCAGAGGCCGGGACAGGGGACGGGAGACCCAGTACTTC. Complete variable domain (other parts from reference TRBV7-8 and TRBJ2-5): GAGVSQSPRYKVAKRGQDVALRCDPISGHVSLFWYQQALGQGPEFLTYFQNEAQLDKSGLPSDRFFAERPEGSVSTLKIQRTQQEDSAVYLCASSRGRDRGRETQYFGPGTRLLVL.

This clone was picked up one time. The rearrangement links TRBV6-4 to TRBJ1-1; maybe TRBD1 (5 bases). V was shortened by 4 bases and J by 5 bases, with 17 bases between the two germline ends. The germline CDR1 and CDR2 sequences are MRHNA and SNTAGT. The CDR3 contains 15 residues. CDR3 in amino acids: CASSAGAGGGTEAFF. The CDR3 region has the DNA TGTGCCAGCAGTGCCGGAGCGGGGGGAGGTACTGAAGCTTTCTTT.

The J gene is TRBJ2-3, the V gene TRBV4-3; a possible D gene is TRBD2 (5 bases). CDR1 and CDR2 (germline): LGHNA, YSLEER. V lost 0 bases and J 6 bases, leaving 13 bases between the germline ends. The CDR3 contains 15 residues. This CDR3 is CASSQDWRTLDTQYF. CDR3 DNA: TGCGCCAGCAGCCAAGATTGGCGGACTTTGGATACGCAGTATTTT.

The chain recombines TRBV10-3 with TRBJ1-5, with D possibly being TRBD1 (5 bases). V dropped 10 bases and J dropped 7 bases, with 17 bases sitting between them. Germline CDR1 and CDR2: ENHRY and SYGVKD. The CDR3 totals 13 residues. DNA of the CDR3: TGTGCCACCTGGGGAGGGGACGGGCAGCCCCAGCATTTT. Translating it yields CATWGGDGQPQHF.

The CDR3 sequence: CARSSLKAGTDTQYF. In nucleotides, the CDR3 is TGTGCCAGAAGCTCGTTAAAAGCGGGCACAGATACGCAGTATTTT. V and J are TRBV5-3 and TRBJ2-3, with D perhaps TRBD2 (5 bases). TRBV5-3 is an ORF, with its function uncertain. V dropped 3 bases and J dropped 1 base, with 12 bases sitting between them. This CDR3 contains 15 residues.